What follows describes a single TCR beta chain. Its antigen specificity is not known. No much larger clone is present one base from it, and per-base qualities are unavailable. The cohort comprised more than 550 healthy bone marrow donors. All cohort members were sampled while nominally healthy, although unrecorded immune exposures were likely present. The donor was CMV seropositive and belonged to the group of more than 250 seropositive cohort members. A peripheral blood sample was provided by each donor, and peripheral blood mononuclear cells were used for TCR beta sequencing. Genomic DNA extraction from the blood cell samples was performed with the Qiagen DNeasy Blood Extraction Kit. The CDR3 measures 16 amino acids from cysteine to phenylalanine. The kept DNA is CDR3 alone, 48 bases in frame from the first base. The sample comes from a study of cytomegalovirus exposure and HLA in healthy donors (dated by TCRdb to between 2016 and 2019). Regarding the study in general: According to an earlier analysis of several hundred of the donors, 150 million to 200 million T cells yielded over 90 million unique TCR beta sequences and about 300 Gb of sequence data. An early release covering some 640 HLA-typed donors comprised approximately 300 gigabases of sequencing data and 85 million to 100 million unique TCR sequences. Among the approximately 400 genotyped donors, under 90% belonged to the genetic ancestry cluster associated with self-reported Caucasian donors. The study aimed to test whether cataloging public T cell receptors could reveal signatures of past pathogen exposure. The study profiled the T cell repertoires of under 850 subjects by immunosequencing and related them to cytomegalovirus serostatus. Along with the approximately 600-subject first cohort, a separate validation cohort of 120 different subjects was used. High-throughput TCR immunosequencing, statistical association of individual TCRs with disease status, and machine learning were combined to predict cytomegalovirus infection status. A later analysis re-analyzed previously published TCR beta repertoires from 500 to 700 donors and added high-resolution HLA genotyping to study TCR occurrence patterns. Rather than using new phenotypic data, the later analysis identified candidate immune exposures from TCR beta sequences and from how often those sequences occurred across donors. To decide whether each TCR beta V gene segment behaved as functional or pseudogenic, an earlier analysis of some 540 of the donors relied on high-throughput TCR beta sequencing. Donor age, sex, ethnicity and CMV serostatus were collected together with the repertoire data. A later genetic analysis used genome-wide SNP genotypes for 398 of the 666 donors, treating that subset as a discovery cohort. All discovery cohort repertoires had been generated using a single sequencing platform. Both class I and class II loci were covered by HLA typing, at four-digit resolution. Typing coverage varied by locus: roughly 629-640 donors for A, B, C, DRB1 and DQB1; around 560 for DQA1; about 600 for DPA1; roughly 450 for DPB1. Four or five DR-DQ haplotypes were handled as single units for association and clustering, since linkage in the cohort was strong. Across some 400 genotyped donors of the cohort, an average of approximately 240,000 unique TCR beta nucleotide sequences per donor were sequenced, and roughly a sixth of those sequences were non-productive. Beyond this particular receptor, the publication reports: Several of the top co-occurrence clusters appeared to be linked to parvovirus B19, influenza, CMV and Epstein-Barr virus, according to a later analysis. A further reported finding was that TCR beta sequences accurately predicted the HLA-A and HLA-B alleles for most subjects in the first cohort. In an earlier analysis of about 600 of the donors, most TCR beta V segments appeared in productive rearrangements about 90% or about 30% of the time, broadly matching IMGT annotations. According to a later genetic analysis, donors in an Asian-associated ancestry cluster had fewer N-insertions in productive TCRs than the approximately 700-donor mean. When HLA alleles, especially DR and DQ, strongly co-occurred, attributing TCR associations to individual alleles was difficult. Some IMGT-functional V segments, including TRBV6-2 and TRBV6-3, could not be told apart with the 87-base-pair reads, so those segments were excluded. A group of highly shared sequence variants was considered likely to be a technical artifact of the sequencing pipeline. Correlated functional status among segregating V segments might reflect linkage disequilibrium, but an unknown experimental factor could not be ruled out. Presence/absence analyses assumed roughly uniform sequencing depth across donors, an assumption that may not hold. At a false discovery rate of 0.05, a later analysis linked some 17,000 TCR beta sequences to specific HLA alleles. In a later analysis, most CMV-associated TCR beta chains were found to appear HLA-restricted, with HLA associations seemingly driven largely by CMV exposure. This cohort had only TCR beta chains sequenced, and the lack of alpha or paired-chain data limited which features could be detected. A later analysis found that HLA-associated TCR beta chains were more clonally expanded and had lower generation probabilities than equally common non-associated chains. V-gene and J-gene trimming of TCR beta chains was associated with a missense DCLRE1C variant in a later genetic analysis, and the association was replicated in an independent cohort. Because counts were too low, around 17 rarely observed V segments, including chromosome 9 orphons, were left out of the earlier analysis of 587 of the donors. The authors suggested that the approach could potentially be extended to other disease states and immunological phenotypes. Most TCR sequences were observed very rarely across donors, whereas some public TCRs were present in many individuals. Immune exposure information for the cohort was limited to CMV serostatus. In both the original and validation cohorts, the classifier was reported to diagnose cytomegalovirus status with high specificity and sensitivity. In vitro tests confirmed that a few of the cytomegalovirus-associated TCR beta chains recognize cytomegalovirus antigens. Because HLA typing was missing for some donors at each locus, association tests included only the typed subset. According to a later analysis, TCR association rates differed among HLA loci, with DRB1 alleles showing the most associated TCRs and HLA-C alleles showing the fewest. A total of roughly 160 TCR beta chains were listed by the study as associated with cytomegalovirus.

Preparation of the library involved the immunoSEQ multiplex PCR assay. For the multiplex PCR, a mixture combining 60 forward primers for TCR Vbeta segments and 13 reverse primers for TCR Jbeta segments was used. Amplification of the CDR3 region of rearranged TCR beta genes was performed with a multiplex PCR assay on genomic DNA. The Illumina HiSeq System was used to sequence the amplified TCR beta libraries as 87-base-pair reads. On the authors' methods: A later analysis tallied 80 million to 95 million unique TCR beta chains across the roughly 610 repertoires, and about 12 million of those chains were shared by two or more donors. Raw reads were error-corrected and collapsed into unique sequences by a nearest-neighbor algorithm in which closely related sequences were merged to remove PCR and sequencing errors. Alignment of CDR3 sequences to IMGT reference sequences was used to assign V, D and J gene segments. For a sequence to be retained, at least a six-nucleotide match to both a V gene segment and a J gene segment was required. Rearrangements were called productive when the CDR3 lacked stop codons and stayed in frame with V and J; all others were non-productive. CDR3 was defined by IMGT convention, running from the second conserved V-encoded cysteine to the conserved J-encoded phenylalanine. In an earlier analysis of more than 550 of the donors, sequences lacking an unambiguous match to a single V gene segment were excluded. An earlier analysis of 587 of the donors classified V segments as functional when productive rearrangements were above 56.7% and as segregating when the standard deviation between donors was above 5%. A statistical classification framework was built to diagnose cytomegalovirus status from the catalog of TCR beta chain sequences. In a later analysis, V and J genes were assigned by comparing TCR nucleotide sequences against IMGT/GENE-DB human TR gene sequences. In a later analysis, CDR3 sequences and most-parsimonious VDJ recombination scenarios were assigned using the TCRdist pipeline. In a later analysis, each TCR beta chain was defined by its CDR3 amino acid sequence together with its V-gene family, and reads lacking a unique V-gene family were excluded. As a way to deal with suspected cross-contamination and a sequencing artifact, a later analysis dropped nearly 600 nucleotide sequences that were highly shared and had low generation probability. In a later analysis, a clonal expansion index was calculated for each public chain from normalized within-repertoire ranks of inferred template counts. In a later analysis, generation probabilities were computed with a VDJ recombination model fitted to out-of-frame rearrangements, and the resulting probabilities were checked against IGoR. In a later analysis, hypergeometric tests were used to score TCR-TCR, TCR-HLA and TCR-CMV co-occurrence, with a repertoire-size bias correction applied to TCR pairs. In a later analysis, false discovery rates were estimated by permuting HLA or CMV assignments 20 times. In a later analysis, co-occurring TCRs were grouped with DBSCAN, and TCRdist sequence similarity was added when clustering was performed within HLA-allele-positive subsets. For co-occurrence clustering, repertoires with fewer than 30,000 or more than 120,000 public chains were excluded, along with about five repertoires with anomalous nucleotide sharing. TCRdb took this table from immuneACCESS and kept in-frame rearrangements with V and J called. Such tables lack part of the clones; where checked against another copy, unresolved V genes explain under half of the gap, and the rest is unexplained. The V and J calls and clone size come from that table; D and trimming were worked out from the DNA. This sample lists about 89,000 clones; approximately 9% were detected once. Clones ranked in the top ten supply around 4.9% of the sample.

The receptor chain draws on TRBV21-1 and TRBJ2-7; TRBD2, the table's D call, lacks a check against the DNA. TRBV21-1 is a pseudogene locus. This clonotype originated in a man over 45 in good health and CMV-seropositive. The specimen was PBMCs. The CDR3 region has the sequence CASSKGLAGGLYEQYF. The bases read TGTGCCAGCAGCAAAGGCCTAGCGGGAGGGCTTTACGAGCAGTACTTC.